This T cell receptor beta chain was recovered during a study of T-cell memory formation after mild COVID-19. TCRdb re-derived calls from the 5' RACE reads in MiXCR, one entry per CDR3 protein. This table has fewer than 450,000 distinct CDR3 sequences, over 20% appearing once. V was clipped by 6 bases and J by 9 bases; unmatched bases: 6. From germline, CDR1 is GTSNPN and CDR2 SVGIG (reference sequence). The CDR3 is made up of 11 amino acids. With regard to this clonotype: No antigen is known for it.

Broader study findings: Day 15 to 85 contractors were CD4/CD8 balanced; later expanders leaned CD4+.

The chain is built from TRBV30 and TRBJ1-2; 8 bases line up with TRBD1. The sample comprised PBMCs or a T cell subset sorted from them (not recorded which). This sequence was found in an adult woman who had mild COVID-19 (a few samples of this study predate the infection). Cell type and time point are not known. The CDR3 region is CACLDRASYTF. CDR3 coding DNA: TGTGCCTGTTTGGACAGGGCAAGCTACACCTTC.